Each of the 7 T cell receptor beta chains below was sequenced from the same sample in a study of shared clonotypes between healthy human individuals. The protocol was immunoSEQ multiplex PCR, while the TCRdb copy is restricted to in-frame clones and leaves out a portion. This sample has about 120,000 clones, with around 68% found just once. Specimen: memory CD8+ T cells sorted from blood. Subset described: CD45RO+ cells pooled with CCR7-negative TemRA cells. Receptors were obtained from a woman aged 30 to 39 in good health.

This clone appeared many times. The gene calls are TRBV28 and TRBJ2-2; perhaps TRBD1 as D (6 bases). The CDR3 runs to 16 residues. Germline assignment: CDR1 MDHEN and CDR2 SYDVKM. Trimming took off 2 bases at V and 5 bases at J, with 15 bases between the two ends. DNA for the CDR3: TGTGCCAGCAGTTTAAGGACAGACGGACTTACCGGGGAGCTGTTTTTT. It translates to CASSLRTDGLTGELFF.

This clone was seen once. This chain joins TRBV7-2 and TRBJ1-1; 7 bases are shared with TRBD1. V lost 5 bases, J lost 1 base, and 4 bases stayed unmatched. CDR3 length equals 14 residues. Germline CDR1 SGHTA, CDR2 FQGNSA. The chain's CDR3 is CASSPRQGNTEAFF. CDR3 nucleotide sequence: TGTGCCAGCAGCCCCAGACAGGGGAACACTGAAGCTTTCTTT.

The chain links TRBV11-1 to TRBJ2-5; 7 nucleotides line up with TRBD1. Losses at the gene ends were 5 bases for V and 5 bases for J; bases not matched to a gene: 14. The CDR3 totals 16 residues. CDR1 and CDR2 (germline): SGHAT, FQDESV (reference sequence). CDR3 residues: CASSPTLTGSGETQYF. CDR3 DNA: TGTGCCAGCAGCCCGACTTTGACAGGGTCGGGGGAGACCCAGTACTTC.

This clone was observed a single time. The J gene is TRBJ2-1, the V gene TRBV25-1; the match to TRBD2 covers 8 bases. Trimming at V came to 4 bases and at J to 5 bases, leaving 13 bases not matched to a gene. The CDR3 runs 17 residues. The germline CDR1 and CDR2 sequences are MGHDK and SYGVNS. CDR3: CASSGRGSGKVDNEQFF. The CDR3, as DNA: TGTGCCAGCAGTGGGCGGGGTAGCGGGAAGGTCGACAATGAGCAGTTCTTC.

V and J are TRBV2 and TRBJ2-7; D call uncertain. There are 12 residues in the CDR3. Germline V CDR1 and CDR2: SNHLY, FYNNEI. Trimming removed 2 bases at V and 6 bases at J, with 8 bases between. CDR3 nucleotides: TGTGCCAGCAGTGAAATCGCGCTCGAGCAGTACTTC. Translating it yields CASSEIALEQYF.

The CDR3 DNA is TGTGCCAGCACTGGAGACAGTTCGAACACCGGGGAGCTGTTTTTT. Translation: CASTGDSSNTGELFF. The V and J genes are TRBV2 and TRBJ2-2, with D possibly matching TRBD1 (5 bases). The V end lost 7 bases, the J end lost 0 bases, and 12 bases lay between the germline ends. CDR1 is SNHLY, CDR2 FYNNEI, per germline. This CDR3 spans 15 amino acids.

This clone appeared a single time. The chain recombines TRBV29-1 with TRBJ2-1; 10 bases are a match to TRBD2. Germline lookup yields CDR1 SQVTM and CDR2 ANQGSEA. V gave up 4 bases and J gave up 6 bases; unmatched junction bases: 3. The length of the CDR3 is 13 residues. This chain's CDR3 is CSVAGLAFNEQFF. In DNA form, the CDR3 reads TGCAGCGTTGCGGGACTAGCGTTCAATGAGCAGTTCTTC.